These 9 T cell receptor beta chains were all obtained from the same sample, sequenced in a study of shared clonotypes between healthy human individuals. The data were produced by immunoSEQ multiplex PCR, yet TCRdb's version contains in-frame clones alone and is incomplete. The sample carries about 980,000 clones, more than 75% recorded once. The specimen was memory CD4+ T cells sorted from blood. Subset given: CD45RA-negative fraction. These receptors were obtained from a man aged 18 to 29 in good health.

This clone was found once. The chain carries TRBV11-2 and TRBJ2-3, with a tentative D call TRBD2 (6 bases). CDR3 length: 12 amino acids. Trimming stripped 4 bases from V and 7 bases from J, with 9 bases between. Germline V CDR1 and CDR2: SGHAT, FQNNGV. The CDR3 region is CASSSSVNTQYF. DNA of the CDR3: TGTGCCAGCAGCTCTAGCGTGAATACGCAGTATTTT. The whole variable domain, remainder taken from reference TRBV11-2 and TRBJ2-3, is EAGVAQSPRYKIIEKRQSVAFWCNPISGHATLYWYQQILGQGPKLLIQFQNNGVVDDSQLPKDRFSAERLKGVDSTLKIQPAKLEDSAVYLCASSSSVNTQYFGPGTRLTVL.

The rearrangement links TRBV5-1 to TRBJ2-3, with 8 bases matching TRBD2. The V gene end was trimmed by 1 base and the J gene end by 2 bases; junction bases not matched to a gene: 6. In germline, CDR1 is SGHRS, CDR2 YFSETQ. The CDR3 has 16 amino acids. The CDR3 nucleotides are TGCGCCAGCAGCTTGAGGGCTAGCGGGCCCACAGATACGCAGTATTTT. The encoded protein is CASSLRASGPTDTQYF.

There are a few counts of this clone. The CDR3 DNA reads as TGTGCCAGCTCCCGGGACAGGGCGGCTTTCTTT. This codes for CASSRDRAAFF. V and J are TRBV28 and TRBJ1-1; 9 bases are shared with TRBD1. Germline V gives CDR1 MDHEN, CDR2 SYDVKM. CDR3 length: 11 amino acids. J gave up 11 bases and V 8 bases, and 6 bases lay outside the gene matches.

This clone has more than one count but fewer than ten. CDR3 sequence: CASSYNEVNTEAFF. DNA of the CDR3: TGTGCCAGCTCCTATAATGAGGTGAACACTGAAGCTTTCTTT. The rearrangement uses TRBV5-5 and TRBJ1-1; no clear D. Looked up from germline, CDR1 is SGHKS and CDR2 is YYEKEE (reference sequence). This CDR3 is 14 amino acids long. The V and J ends lost 7 bases and 0 bases respectively, with 13 bases between them.

Here the CDR3 reads CASRQTNTGELFF. The CDR3 DNA reads TGTGCCAGCAGGCAGACGAACACCGGGGAGCTGTTTTTT. The rearrangement uses TRBV2 and TRBJ2-2; D ambiguous. CDR1 and CDR2 from the germline V gene are SNHLY and FYNNEI. Trimming pared 6 bases from V and 0 bases from J, leaving 5 bases between. The CDR3 is made up of 13 amino acids. Supplemented by reference TRBV2 and TRBJ2-2, the full variable domain reads EPEVTQTPSHQVTQMGQEVILRCVPISNHLYFYWYRQILGQKVEFLVSFYNNEISEKSEIFDDQFSVERPDGSNFTLKIRSTKLEDSAMYFCASRQTNTGELFFGEGSRLTVL.

The chain employs TRBV27 and TRBJ2-5; 8 bases are shared with TRBD2. Germline V CDR1 and CDR2: MNHEY, SMNVEV (reference sequence). V trimming: 0 bases; J trimming: 3 bases; junction bases outside the gene matches: 6. This CDR3 is 16 amino acids long. Written as DNA, the CDR3 is TGTGCCAGCAGTTTATCGATTTCGGGGGGGGAAGAGACCCAGTACTTC. Protein product: CASSLSISGGEETQYF.

The chain employs TRBV6-8 and TRBJ1-4; D uncertain. Trimming cost V 2 bases and J 7 bases, with 14 bases left between them. The germline V gene has CDR1 MNHGY and CDR2 SAAAGT. The CDR3 runs 15 residues. The CDR3 reads CASSYDVVLSEKLFF. In nucleotides, the CDR3 is TGTGCCAGCAGTTACGATGTAGTCCTAAGTGAAAAACTGTTTTTT.

The CDR3 nucleotides read TGCGCCAGCAGCTTGATGCGACAGGAGCTCGCTAGAGAGACCCAGTACTTC. Translating it yields CASSLMRQELARETQYF. The chain combines TRBV5-1 with TRBJ2-5, with D possibly TRBD1 on 6 matching bases. The germline gives CDR1 SGHRS, CDR2 YFSETQ. V lost 1 base and J lost 4, with 20 bases in between. The CDR3 is made up of 17 amino acids.

V is TRBV6-6 and J is TRBJ1-1; D not resolved. The CDR3 runs 13 residues. Trimming shortened V by 4 bases and J by 0 bases, and 6 bases separated the two germline ends. CDR1 and CDR2 (germline): MNHNY, SVGAGI (reference sequence). In DNA form, the CDR3 reads TGTGCCAGCAGTTGGGAGATGAACACTGAAGCTTTCTTT. Translated: CASSWEMNTEAFF.